This T cell receptor beta chain was captured by sequencing in a study of radiotherapy plus CTLA-4 blockade in lung cancer. At the level of the study: An objective response was seen in around a sixth of patients, and disease control in more than 25%.

Sequencing used immunoSEQ multiplex PCR; TCRdb keeps in-frame clones, though not all of them. The table shows about 68,000 clones, with around 80% occurring only once. This clone was recorded only once. There are 14 residues in the CDR3. Germline V gene sequence: CDR1 MNHNY, CDR2 SVGAGI (reference sequence). Trimming took 7 bases from V and 0 from J, leaving 12 bases between them. People whose metastatic non-small-cell lung cancer was chemo-refractory got focal radiation along with CTLA-4 blockade by ipilimumab. The sequence was collected from a human donor with non-small cell lung cancer who had a complete response to radiotherapy plus ipilimumab. Here the sequenced sample was peripheral blood, taken from a patient treated with radiotherapy plus ipilimumab. The chain employs TRBV6-6 and TRBJ1-1, with D unclear. The CDR3 loop reads CASIKEGLNTEAFF. The CDR3 DNA sequence: TGTGCCAGCATCAAGGAGGGCCTGAACACTGAAGCTTTCTTT.